A selection of T cell receptor beta chains follows, all from one sample in a study of spatial heterogeneity in lung cancer. Via MiXCR, TCRdb re-called the 5' RACE reads, giving one row per CDR3 protein. The table includes 25,000 to 30,000 distinct CDR3 sequences, approximately 5.4% detected once. This material consisted of PBMCs, taken at follow-up. All receptors derive from a male donor with early-stage non-small cell lung cancer. Each CDR3 is given with its conserved first and last residue. The D gene is left open where the match is weak. Clone size is stated in some rows and not others, as once, few, many or a class when expanded.

DNA,CDR3,J,length,V,size,D
TGCAGTGCTAGAGATACCCAGGGCCGCGTGAACACTGAAGCTTTCTTT,CSARDTQGRVNTEAFF,TRBJ1-1,16,TRBV20-1,-,-
TGCAGTGCTGGCAAACCGACGGTTAGTCAGCCCCAGCATTTT,CSAGKPTVSQPQHF,TRBJ1-5,14,TRBV20-1,-,-
TGTGCCAGCTCACCCCCCCGGTTTGCAGGGAACACTGAAGCTTTCTTT,CASSPPRFAGNTEAFF,TRBJ1-1,16,TRBV18,many,-
TGTGCCAGCAGGCTATCATCGGTTGAGCAGTTCTTC,CASRLSSVEQFF,TRBJ2-1,12,TRBV12-3/TRBV12-4,many,-
TGTGCCAGTAGTATAGGAGACAGGATGCCTGTCCGGAATTCACCCCTCCACTTT,CASSIGDRMPVRNSPLHF,TRBJ1-6,18,TRBV19,-,-
TGTGCCAGCGGATTAGGGGTGGTCACTGAAGCTTTCTTT,CASGLGVVTEAFF,TRBJ1-1,13,TRBV11-2,many,-
TGTGCCAGCAGCCCCCCCCAGGCAAACTCTGGAAACACCATATATTTT,CASSPPQANSGNTIYF,TRBJ1-3,16,TRBV9,-,-
TGTGCCAGCAGTTTCGTGGGGGCCGGCACCGGGGAGCTGTTTTTT,CASSFVGAGTGELFF,TRBJ2-2,15,TRBV12-3/TRBV12-4,many,-
TGTGCCAGCTCCCCCGACCGGGGGGCGAGGAGCAATCAGCCCCAGCATTTT,CASSPDRGARSNQPQHF,TRBJ1-5,17,TRBV18,few,-
TGTGCCAGCTCACCATTAGAACAGGGCTACGGCTACACCTTC,CASSPLEQGYGYTF,TRBJ1-2,14,TRBV18,few,-
TGTGCCACCAGTGATTTGCAGATAGCGGGAATCTCCAATGAGCAGTTCTTC,CATSDLQIAGISNEQFF,TRBJ2-1,17,TRBV24-1,-,TRBD2
TGTGCCAGCAGTGATGACAGGGCTTCACCCCTCCACTTT,CASSDDRASPLHF,TRBJ1-6,13,TRBV6-1,-,TRBD1
TGTGCCAGCAGCTCGGATTCCTCTCGGGAGTACTTC,CASSSDSSREYF,TRBJ2-7,12,TRBV7-8,many,-
TGTGCCACCAGTGATCCGGGAGACCCCATAAATGAGCAGTTCTTC,CATSDPGDPINEQFF,TRBJ2-1,15,TRBV24-1,few,-
TGCGCCAGCAGCGCCGCTAGCGGGAGCACCGGGGAGCTGTTTTTT,CASSAASGSTGELFF,TRBJ2-2,15,TRBV5-1,-,TRBD2
TGTGCCAGCAGTTACAGTCTAGCTCACAGGATTGATGAGCAGTTCTTC,CASSYSLAHRIDEQFF,TRBJ2-1,16,TRBV6-2/TRBV6-3,many,-
TGTGCCAGCAGCCAAGACACCGCACAAGAGACCCAGTACTTC,CASSQDTAQETQYF,TRBJ2-5,14,TRBV3-1,many,-
TGTGCCAGCAAGGACGGCGGGGGGGCCTTTGAGCAGTTCTTC,CASKDGGGAFEQFF,TRBJ2-1,14,TRBV2,many,TRBD2
TGTGCCAGCAGCCGAAGTCAAATGATGGTCGGGGAGCTGTTTTTT,CASSRSQMMVGELFF,TRBJ2-2,15,TRBV11-2,many,-
TGTGCCACCAGTGCCCGGACAGGGCAATTT,CATSARTGQF,TRBJ1-6,10,TRBV24-1,many,TRBD1
TGCGCCAGCAGCCAAGATCTGGTCCCCTATGGCTACACCTTC,CASSQDLVPYGYTF,TRBJ1-2,14,TRBV4-3,many,-
TGTGCCAGCAGCATTCGACAGGGTCACGATCAGCCCCAGCATTTT,CASSIRQGHDQPQHF,TRBJ1-5,15,TRBV7-2,few,TRBD1
TGTGCCAGCAGTTACGGGGATGGCTACACCTTC,CASSYGDGYTF,TRBJ1-2,11,TRBV6-5,few,-